This TCR beta chain came from a study of blood T cell repertoires in COVID-19. Per germline, CDR1 MNHEY and CDR2 SVGAGI. Trimming removed 6 bases from V and 1 base from J; junction bases left unmatched: 4. CDR3 length: 15 residues. The repertoire was sequenced with immunoSEQ multiplex PCR; TCRdb's copy has only in-frame clones and lacks some. Of 65,000 to 90,000 clones in the sample, less than 90% were seen once. Patients of the Seattle cohort, enrolled during active infection, were followed longitudinally. The sequenced sample was peripheral blood. This sequence originates from a man aged 80 or over with COVID-19, enrolled during active disease. V usage is TRBV6-5 and J usage is TRBJ1-5, with TRBD1 identical over 9 bases. This chain's CDR3 is CASSWDRESNQPQHF. CDR3 DNA: TGTGCCAGCAGCTGGGACAGGGAGAGCAATCAGCCCCAGCATTTT.